This T cell receptor delta chain was observed in a study of γδ T cells in repeated Plasmodium falciparum infection. TCRdb applied CATT to the multiplex PCR reads for clone calling. This sample has about 48,000 delta-chain clones, with roughly 1.6% found just once. Comment on this clone: The amino acid sequence in TCRdb belongs to a much larger clone and departs from this DNA's translation at residue 11, likely a sequencing read error; the sequence shown is translated from the DNA.

Flow sorting of PBMC yielded separate Vgamma9/Vdelta2+ and Vdelta2-negative gammadelta T cell populations for bulk repertoire analysis. V lost 3 bases to trimming and J lost 0 bases; unmatched junction nucleotides: 30. Germline lookup yields CDR1 GEAIGNYY and CDR2 EKD. The CDR3 has 23 residues. This receptor was identified in a pool of human donors (malaria-infected and uninfected, not separated). This chain uses TRDV2 with TRDJ1; 7 bases fit TRDD3. TCRdb offers no J gene call, so here the DNA was matched to germline to obtain one. Sequenced material: gamma-delta T cells from blood. CDR3 residues: CACDFLSLSQRGIPRRYTDKLIF. CDR3 coding DNA: TGTGCCTGTGACTTCCTCTCACTTTCCCAGAGGGGGATTCCTCGGCGTTACACCGATAAACTCATCTTT.